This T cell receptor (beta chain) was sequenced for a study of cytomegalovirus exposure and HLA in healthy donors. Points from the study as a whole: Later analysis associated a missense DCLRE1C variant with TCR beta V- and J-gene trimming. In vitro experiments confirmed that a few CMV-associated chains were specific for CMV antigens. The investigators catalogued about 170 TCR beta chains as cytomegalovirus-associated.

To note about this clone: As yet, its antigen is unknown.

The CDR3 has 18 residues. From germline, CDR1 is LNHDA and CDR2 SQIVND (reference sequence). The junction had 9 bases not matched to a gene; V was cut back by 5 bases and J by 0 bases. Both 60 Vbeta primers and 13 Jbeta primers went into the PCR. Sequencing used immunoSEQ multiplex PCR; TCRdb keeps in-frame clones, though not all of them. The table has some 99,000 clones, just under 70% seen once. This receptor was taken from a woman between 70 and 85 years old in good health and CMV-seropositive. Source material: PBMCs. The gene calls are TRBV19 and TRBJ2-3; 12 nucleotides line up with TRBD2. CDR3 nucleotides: TGTGCCAGTAGTGAGACTAGCGGGGGCGTTGTTAGCACAGATACGCAGTATTTT. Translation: CASSETSGGVVSTDTQYF.